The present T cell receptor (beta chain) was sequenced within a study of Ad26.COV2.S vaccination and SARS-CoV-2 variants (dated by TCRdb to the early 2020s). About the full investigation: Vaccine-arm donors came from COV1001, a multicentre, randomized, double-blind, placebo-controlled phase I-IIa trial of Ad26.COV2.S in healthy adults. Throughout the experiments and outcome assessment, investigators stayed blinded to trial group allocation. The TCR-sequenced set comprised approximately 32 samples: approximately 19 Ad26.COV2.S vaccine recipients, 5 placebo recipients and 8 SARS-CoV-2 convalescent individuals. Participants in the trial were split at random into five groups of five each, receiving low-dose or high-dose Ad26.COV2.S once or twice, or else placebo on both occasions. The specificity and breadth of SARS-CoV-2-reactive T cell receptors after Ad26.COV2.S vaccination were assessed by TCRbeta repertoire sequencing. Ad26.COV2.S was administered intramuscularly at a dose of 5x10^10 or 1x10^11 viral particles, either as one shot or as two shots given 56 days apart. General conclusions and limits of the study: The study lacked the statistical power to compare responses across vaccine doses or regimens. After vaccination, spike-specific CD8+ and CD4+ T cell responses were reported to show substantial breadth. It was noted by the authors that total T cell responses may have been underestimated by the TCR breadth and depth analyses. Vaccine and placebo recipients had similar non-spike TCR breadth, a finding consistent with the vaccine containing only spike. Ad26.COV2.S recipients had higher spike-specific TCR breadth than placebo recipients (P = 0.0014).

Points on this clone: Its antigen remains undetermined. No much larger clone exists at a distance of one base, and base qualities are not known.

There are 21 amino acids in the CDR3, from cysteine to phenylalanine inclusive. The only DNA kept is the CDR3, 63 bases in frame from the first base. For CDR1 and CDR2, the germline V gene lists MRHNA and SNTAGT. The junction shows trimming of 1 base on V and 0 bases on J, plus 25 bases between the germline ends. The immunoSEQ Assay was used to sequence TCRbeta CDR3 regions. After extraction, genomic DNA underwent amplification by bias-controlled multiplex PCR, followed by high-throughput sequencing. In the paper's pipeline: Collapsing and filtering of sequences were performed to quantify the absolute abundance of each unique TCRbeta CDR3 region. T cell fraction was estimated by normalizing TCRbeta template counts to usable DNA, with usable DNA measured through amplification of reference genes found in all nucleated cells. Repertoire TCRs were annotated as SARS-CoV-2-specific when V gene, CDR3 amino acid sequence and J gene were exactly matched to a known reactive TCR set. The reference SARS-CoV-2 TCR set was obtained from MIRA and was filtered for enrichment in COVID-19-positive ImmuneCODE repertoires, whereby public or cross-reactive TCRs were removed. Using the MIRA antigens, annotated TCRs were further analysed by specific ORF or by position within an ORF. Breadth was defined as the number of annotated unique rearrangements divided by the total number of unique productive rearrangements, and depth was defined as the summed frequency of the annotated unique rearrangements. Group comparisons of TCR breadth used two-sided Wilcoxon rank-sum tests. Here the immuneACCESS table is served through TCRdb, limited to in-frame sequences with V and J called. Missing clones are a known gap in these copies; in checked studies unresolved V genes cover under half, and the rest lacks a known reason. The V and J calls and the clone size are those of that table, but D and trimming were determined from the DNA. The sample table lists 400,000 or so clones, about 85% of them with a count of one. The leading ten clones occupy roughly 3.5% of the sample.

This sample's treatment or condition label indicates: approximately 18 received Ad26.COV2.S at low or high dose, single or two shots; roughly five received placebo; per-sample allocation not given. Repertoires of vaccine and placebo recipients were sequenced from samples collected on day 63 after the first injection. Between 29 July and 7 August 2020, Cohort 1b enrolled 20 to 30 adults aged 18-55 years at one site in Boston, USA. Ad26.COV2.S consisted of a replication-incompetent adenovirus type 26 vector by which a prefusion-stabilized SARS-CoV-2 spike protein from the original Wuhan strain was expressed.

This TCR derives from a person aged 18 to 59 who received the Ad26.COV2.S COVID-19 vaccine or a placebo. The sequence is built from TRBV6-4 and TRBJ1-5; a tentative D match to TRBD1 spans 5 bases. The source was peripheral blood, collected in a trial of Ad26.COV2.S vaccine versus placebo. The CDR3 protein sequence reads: CASSDFVRQTYSSYSNQPQHF. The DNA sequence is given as TGTGCCAGCAGTGACTTCGTTAGACAGACATATAGCTCGTATAGCAATCAGCCCCAGCATTTT.